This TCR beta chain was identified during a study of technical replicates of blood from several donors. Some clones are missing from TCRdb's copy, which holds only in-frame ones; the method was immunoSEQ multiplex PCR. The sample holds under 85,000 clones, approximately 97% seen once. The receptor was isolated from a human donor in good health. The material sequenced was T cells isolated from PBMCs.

The CDR3 is CASSQEPGPNYGYTF. CDR3 in DNA: TGCGCCAGCAGCCAAGAACCAGGGCCCAACTATGGCTACACCTTC. The chain carries TRBV4-1 and TRBJ1-2; possibly TRBD1 for D (5 bases). Germline lookup yields CDR1 MGHRA and CDR2 YSYEKL. V lost 0 bases to trimming and J lost 2 bases, with 10 bases between them. The CDR3 loop spans 15 amino acids.